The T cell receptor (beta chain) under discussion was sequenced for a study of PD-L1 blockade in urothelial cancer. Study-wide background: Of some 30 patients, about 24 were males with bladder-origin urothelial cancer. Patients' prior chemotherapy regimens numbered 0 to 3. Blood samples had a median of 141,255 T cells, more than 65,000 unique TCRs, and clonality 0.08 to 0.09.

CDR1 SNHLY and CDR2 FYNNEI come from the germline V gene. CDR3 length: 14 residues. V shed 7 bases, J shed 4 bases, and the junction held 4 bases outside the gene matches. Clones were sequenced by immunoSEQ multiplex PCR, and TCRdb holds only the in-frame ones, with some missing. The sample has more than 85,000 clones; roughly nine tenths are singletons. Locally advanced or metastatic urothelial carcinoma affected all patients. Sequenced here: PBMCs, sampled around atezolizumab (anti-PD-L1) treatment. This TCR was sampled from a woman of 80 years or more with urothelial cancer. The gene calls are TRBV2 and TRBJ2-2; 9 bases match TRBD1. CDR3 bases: TGTGCCAGCAAGGGACAGGGATCCACCGGGGAGCTGTTTTTT. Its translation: CASKGQGSTGELFF. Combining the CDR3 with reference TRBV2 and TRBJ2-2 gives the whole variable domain EPEVTQTPSHQVTQMGQEVILRCVPISNHLYFYWYRQILGQKVEFLVSFYNNEISEKSEIFDDQFSVERPDGSNFTLKIRSTKLEDSAMYFCASKGQGSTGELFFGEGSRLTVL.